Listed here are 10 T cell receptor beta chains from one sample, sequenced in a study of OX40 agonist ivuxolimab in advanced cancers. Profiled with immunoSEQ multiplex PCR; TCRdb holds only in-frame clones, not every one. The sample has some 46,000 clones; 80% to 90% are singletons. The material was CD4+ or CD8+ T cells sorted from blood, obtained in a trial of the OX40 agonist ivuxolimab. These receptors were collected from an adult with an advanced solid tumor such as melanoma, head and neck, liver or kidney cancer.

CDR3 in amino acids: CASIVGFEAFF. The DNA for the CDR3 is TGTGCCAGCATCGTGGGGTTTGAAGCTTTCTTT. The chain joins TRBV27 to TRBJ1-1; D remains ambiguous. Germline V CDR1 and CDR2: MNHEY, SMNVEV (reference sequence). CDR3 length: 11 residues. The V and J ends lost 7 bases and 7 bases respectively, with 10 bases between them.

This rearrangement joins TRBV4-3 to TRBJ1-6; D is uncertain. Trimming removed 0 bases at V and 5 bases at J, with 11 bases between. The CDR3 totals 16 residues. Per germline, CDR1 LGHNA and CDR2 YSLEER. The DNA of the CDR3 is TGCGCCAGCAGCCAAGATTGGACCGCAAATAATTCACCCCTCCACTTT. Protein sequence: CASSQDWTANNSPLHF.

The V and J genes are TRBV9 and TRBJ1-1; 8 nucleotides match TRBD1. The trim removed 3 bases at V and 1 base at J, leaving 2 bases unmatched. The V gene's germline CDR1 is SGDLS and CDR2 YYNGEE. This CDR3 contains 14 residues. The CDR3 here is CASSAGTGNTEAFF. The CDR3 DNA reads as TGTGCCAGCAGCGCCGGGACAGGGAACACTGAAGCTTTCTTT.

J is TRBJ2-7 and V is TRBV7-6; TRBD1 aligns across 9 bases. Germline CDR1 reads SGHVS; CDR2 reads FNYEAQ. The J segment lost 4 bases and the V segment lost 5 bases, leaving 6 bases of the junction unmatched. The CDR3 sequence is 14 residues long. In DNA, the CDR3 is TGTGCCAGCAGCCGGGGACAGGGAAAGTACGAGCAGTACTTC. It specifies CASSRGQGKYEQYF. Variable domain in full (rest from reference TRBV7-6 and TRBJ2-7): GAGVSQSPRYKVTKRGQDVALRCDPISGHVSLYWYRQALGQGPEFLTYFNYEAQQDKSGLPNDRFSAERPEGSISTLTIQRTEQRDSAMYRCASSRGQGKYEQYFGPGTRLTVT.

CDR3: CASSVARFSNYGYTF. The CDR3 DNA reads TGTGCCAGCAGCGTGGCCAGGTTTTCTAACTATGGCTACACCTTC. The chain couples TRBV9 to TRBJ1-2; D is uncertain. The CDR3 sequence is 15 residues long. The germline gives CDR1 SGDLS, CDR2 YYNGEE. The germline V and J ends were trimmed by 2 bases and 0 bases, with 11 bases remaining between them.

In this sample, this clone turned up once. The chain recombines TRBV7-2 with TRBJ2-1; 11 nucleotides match TRBD1. Germline V gives CDR1 SGHTA, CDR2 FQGNSA. The length of the CDR3 is 18 residues. V gave up 5 bases and J gave up 4 bases; unmatched junction bases: 13. The CDR3 here is CASSRGVLGTGGYNEQFF. The CDR3 DNA reads as TGTGCCAGCAGCCGAGGTGTATTGGGGACAGGGGGATACAATGAGCAGTTCTTC.

This chain's CDR3 is CASSLRTGSTGELFF. The CDR3 DNA reads as TGTGCCAGCAGCCTCCGGACAGGGAGCACCGGGGAGCTGTTTTTT. V gene TRBV9 combines with J gene TRBJ2-2, with 8 bases that match TRBD1. Germline lookup yields CDR1 SGDLS and CDR2 YYNGEE. The length of the CDR3 is 15 residues. Germline trimming cut 4 bases from V and 4 bases from J; bases unmatched to any gene: 6.

V is TRBV4-3 and J is TRBJ1-2; TRBD1 matches at 10 bases. This CDR3 is built from 15 residues. The germline gives CDR1 LGHNA, CDR2 YSLEER. V dropped 0 bases and J dropped 5; count of bases not matched to a gene: 3. The chain's CDR3 is CASSQDGDRGYGYTF. The CDR3 DNA reads TGCGCCAGCAGCCAAGATGGGGACAGGGGATATGGCTACACCTTC.

V usage is TRBV5-4 and J usage is TRBJ2-1; perhaps TRBD1 as D (6 bases). From germline, CDR1 is SGHNT and CDR2 YYREEE (reference sequence). The CDR3 extends over 12 amino acids. With 9 bases removed from V and 4 bases from J, the gap between germline ends came to 11 bases. CDR3 sequence: CATHGQYNEQFF. CDR3 in DNA: TGTGCCACACACGGACAGTACAATGAGCAGTTCTTC.

The gene calls are TRBV6-5 and TRBJ1-1, with a weak D call TRBD1 (6 bases). Germline CDR1 is MNHEY and CDR2 is SVGAGI. V dropped 6 bases and J dropped 0 bases, with 14 bases sitting between them. This CDR3 has 15 amino acids. The CDR3 sequence is CASSLSRGLNTEAFF. The CDR3 bases are TGTGCCAGCAGCCTATCCAGGGGCCTGAACACTGAAGCTTTCTTT.